This entry lists 2 T cell receptor beta chains sequenced from one sample in a study of blood T cells in healthy people across ages. Through a sample-barcoded 5' primer and a J-beta primer mix, a second PCR was run for roughly 6 to 11 cycles. TCRdb passed the 5' RACE reads through MiXCR, listing each CDR3 protein once. The repertoire holds around 850,000 distinct CDR3 sequences, 36% seen once, with under 15% in the top ten. Sequences were obtained from blood. Receptors were obtained from a man between 18 and 29 years old in good health.

This clonotype was detected many times. This chain uses TRBV7-2 with TRBJ1-2, with D maybe TRBD1 (5 bases). Between the trimmed V and J ends, which lost 5 bases and 1 base, there was a span of 17 bases. CDR1 is SGHTA and CDR2 is FQGNSA in the germline V gene. The CDR3 sequence is 16 residues long. CDR3 in DNA: TGTGCCAGCAGCCCCAATCGACAGATATTTAACTATGGCTACACCTTC. This gives the protein CASSPNRQIFNYGYTF.

The rearrangement links TRBV9 to TRBJ1-1; D is undetermined. The germline V gene encodes CDR1 SGDLS and CDR2 YYNGEE. Trimming stripped 4 bases from V and 0 bases from J, with 13 bases between. The CDR3 consists of 15 residues. The CDR3 coding sequence is TGTGCCAGCAGCCCCCAAACTTCGTTGAACACTGAAGCTTTCTTT. The encoded protein is CASSPQTSLNTEAFF.